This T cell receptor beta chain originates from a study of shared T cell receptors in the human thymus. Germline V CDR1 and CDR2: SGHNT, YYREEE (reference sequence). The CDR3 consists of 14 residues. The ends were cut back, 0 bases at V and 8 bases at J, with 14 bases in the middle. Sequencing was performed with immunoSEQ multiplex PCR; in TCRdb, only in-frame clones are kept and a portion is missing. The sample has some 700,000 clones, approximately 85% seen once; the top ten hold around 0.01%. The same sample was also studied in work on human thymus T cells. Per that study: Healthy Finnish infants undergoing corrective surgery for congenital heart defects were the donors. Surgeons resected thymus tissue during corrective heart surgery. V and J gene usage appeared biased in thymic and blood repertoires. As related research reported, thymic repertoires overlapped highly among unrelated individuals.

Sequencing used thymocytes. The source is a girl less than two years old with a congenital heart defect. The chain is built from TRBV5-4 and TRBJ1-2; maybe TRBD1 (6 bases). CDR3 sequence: CASSLERGIRGYTF. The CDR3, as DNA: TGTGCCAGCAGCTTGGAAAGGGGGATTCGGGGCTACACCTTC.